This T cell receptor beta chain originates from a study of technical replicates of blood from a handful of donors. Trimming stripped 4 bases from V and 4 bases from J, with 12 bases between. The CDR3 covers 13 residues. Germline V lookup: CDR1 GTSNPN, CDR2 SVGIG (reference sequence). The protocol was immunoSEQ multiplex PCR, while the TCRdb copy is restricted to in-frame clones and leaves out a portion. The table includes roughly 76,000 clones, 80% to 90% detected once. Material for sequencing was PBMCs. The TCR sequence derives from a human donor in good health. Some clones in this sample may be carry-over from other donors' samples. The gene calls are TRBV30 and TRBJ2-3; TRBD2 might be the D (5 bases). The DNA for the CDR3 is TGTGCCTGGACTCAGCGGCGGGCAGATACGCAGTATTTT. Residues: CAWTQRRADTQYF. Combining the CDR3 with reference TRBV30 and TRBJ2-3 gives the whole variable domain SQTIHQWPATLVQPVGSPLSLECTVEGTSNPNLYWYRQAAGRGLQLLFYSVGIGQISSEVPQNLSASRPQDRQFILSSKKLLLSDSGFYLCAWTQRRADTQYFGPGTRLTVL.